This T cell receptor (beta chain) stems from a study of cytomegalovirus exposure and HLA in healthy donors. Study findings and constraints: There were a few CMV-associated chains whose specificity for CMV antigens was confirmed in vitro. The listing of 150 to 200 TCR beta chains classed them as cytomegalovirus-associated.

The donors were part of the validation cohort, which consisted of under 150 subjects and was separate from the first cohort of around 620 subjects. Germline lookup yields CDR1 MDHEN and CDR2 SYDVKM. The CDR3 runs 12 residues. The ends were cut back, 7 bases at V and 3 bases at J, with 7 bases in the middle. The data were produced by immunoSEQ multiplex PCR, yet TCRdb's version contains in-frame clones alone and is incomplete. In the table there are 250,000 or so clones, approximately 87% of which are singletons. Concerning this clone itself: Its cognate antigen is unknown.

The chain carries TRBV28 and TRBJ1-5; no reliable D call. The sample consisted of PBMCs. The origin of this receptor is a man in his late teens or twenties in good health and CMV-seronegative. CDR3 sequence: CASKENNQPQHF. In DNA form, the CDR3 reads TGTGCCAGCAAGGAGAACAATCAGCCCCAGCATTTT.